Listed here are 20 T cell receptor beta chains from one sample, sequenced in a study of T cells in Graves' hyperthyroidism and ophthalmopathy. RNA transcripts served as the template for amplifying TCR beta CDR3 regions. The HTBI primer set was used in a first-round RT-PCR of the TCR CDR3. MiXCR was run by TCRdb on the multiplex PCR reads, yielding one entry per CDR3 protein. Among hundreds of thousands of distinct CDR3 sequences listed, 45% were seen once. The sequenced sample was peripheral blood or thyroid tissue (not recorded which). The origin of the receptors is an adult man with Graves' disease, either hyperthyroidism or ophthalmopathy (not recorded which).

This clonotype occurred a few times. The chain carries TRBV19 and TRBJ1-1; D is unresolved. Germline V CDR1 and CDR2: LNHDA, SQIVND (reference sequence). The CDR3 runs to 15 residues. The V gene lost 3 bases and the J gene lost 0 bases, with 11 bases spanning the gap. CDR3 amino acids: CASSIDWFMNTEAFF. The CDR3 DNA reads as TGTGCCAGTAGTATTGACTGGTTCATGAACACTGAAGCTTTCTTT.

This clonotype was counted a few times. The rearrangement uses TRBV2 and TRBJ2-7, with D hard to call. The germline V and J ends were trimmed by 7 bases and 1 base, with 14 bases remaining between them. Germline assignment: CDR1 SNHLY and CDR2 FYNNEI. The CDR3 consists of 14 residues. The chain's CDR3 is CASMGVSLSYEQYF. The CDR3 DNA reads TGTGCCAGCATGGGTGTATCGCTATCCTACGAGCAGTACTTC.

With respect to this clonotype: One junction end does not reproduce the germline sequence, and a read error may be involved. The chain links TRBV2 to TRBJ1-6, with unresolved D. The CDR3 is 16 residues long. The germline V gene encodes CDR1 SNHLY and CDR2 FYNNEI. In DNA form, the CDR3 reads TGCGCCAGCAGCTCGGGTCGCCACTCCTATAATTCACCCCTCCACTTT. Translation: CASSSGRHSYNSPLHF. Drawing the rest from reference TRBV2 and TRBJ1-6, the complete variable domain is EPEVTQTPSHQVTQMGQEVILRCVPISNHLYFYWYRQILGQKVEFLVSFYNNEISEKSEIFDDQFSVERPDGSNFTLKIRSTKLEDSAMYFCASSSGRHSYNSPLHFGNGTRLTVT.

This clonotype was observed a handful of times. Sequence at one end of the junction differs from germline and may be a read error. This chain uses TRBV7-2 with TRBJ2-7; a possible D gene is TRBD2 (6 bases). CDR3 size: 12 residues. Germline values: CDR1 SGHTA, CDR2 FQGNSA. The CDR3 is CASSSGGGRQHF. CDR3 in DNA: TGTGCCAGCAGCTCCGGGGGTGGGAGACAGCACTTC. Full variable domain (missing parts from reference TRBV7-2 and TRBJ2-7): GAGVSQSPSNKVTEKGKDVELRCDPISGHTALYWYRQSLGQGLEFLIYFQGNSAPDKSGLPSDRFSAERTGGSVSTLTIQRTQQEDSAVYLCASSSGGGRQHFGPGTRLTVT.

This chain joins TRBV7-8 and TRBJ1-5; the match to TRBD1 covers 7 bases. The CDR3 has 17 residues. Germline V gene data show CDR1 as SGHVS and CDR2 as FQNEAQ. J lost 5 bases, V lost 5 bases, and 15 bases had no gene match. The CDR3 sequence: CASSPKGGGGVDQPQHF. As DNA, the CDR3 is TGTGCCAGCAGCCCCAAAGGGGGAGGGGGCGTCGATCAGCCCCAGCATTTT.

Regarding this clonotype: This clone may be a read error of a much larger clone one base away. The chain uses TRBV7-9 and TRBJ2-5; 10 bases agree with TRBD2. CDR3 length equals 15 residues. The V segment lost 0 bases and the J segment 4 bases; nucleotides outside the gene matches: 2. Germline loops: CDR1 SEHNR, CDR2 FQNEAQ (reference sequence). CDR3 nucleotides: TGTGCCAGCAGCTTAGCTAGCGGGAGGAGAGAGACCCAGTACTTC. Translating it yields CASSLASGRRETQYF.

This sequence joins TRBV25-1 and TRBJ1-4; weak D call: TRBD1 (6 bases). Trimming shortened V by 8 bases and J by 2 bases, and 12 bases separated the two germline ends. Germline lookup yields CDR1 MGHDK and CDR2 SYGVNS. The CDR3 has 14 residues. The CDR3 region is CASLEGQTNEKLFF. DNA for the CDR3: TGTGCCAGCTTAGAAGGACAGACTAATGAAAAACTGTTTTTT.

This clonotype appeared a few times. This chain joins TRBV25-1 and TRBJ1-2; TRBD1 agrees at 8 bases. The CDR3 runs 14 residues. Germline V gene data show CDR1 as MGHDK and CDR2 as SYGVNS. The V gene end was trimmed by 6 bases and the J gene end by 4 bases; junction bases not matched to a gene: 7. CDR3 bases: TGTGCCAGCAGCACAGGGGGTCCCCCCTATGGCTACACCTTC. Protein product: CASSTGGPPYGYTF.

This clonotype appeared a few times. V and J are TRBV20-1 and TRBJ1-5, with 9 bases lining up with TRBD1. Germline V gene lookup returns CDR1 DFQATT and CDR2 SNEGSKA (reference sequence). This CDR3 region has 15 residues. With V trimmed by 6 bases and J by 3 bases, 9 bases remained unmatched. The CDR3 protein is CSAGTGTGYNQPQHF. The CDR3 DNA is TGCAGTGCGGGAACCGGGACAGGGTACAATCAGCCCCAGCATTTT.

The V call is TRBV20-1, the J call TRBJ2-2, with D unclear. The CDR3 consists of 13 residues. Trimming removed 0 bases at V and 3 bases at J, with 5 bases between. Germline values: CDR1 DFQATT, CDR2 SNEGSKA (reference sequence). CDR3 DNA sequence: TGCAGTGCTAGAGATGGGGACACCGGGGAGCTGTTTTTT. Translating it yields CSARDGDTGELFF.

The V and J genes are TRBV20-1 and TRBJ2-5; D might be TRBD1 (5 bases). The CDR3 totals 13 residues. The germline CDR1 and CDR2 sequences are DFQATT and SNEGSKA (reference sequence). The ends were cut back, 0 bases at V and 5 bases at J, with 10 bases in the middle. The CDR3 is CSARDRVRETQYF. The CDR3 nucleotides are TGCAGTGCTAGAGACAGGGTTAGGGAGACCCAGTACTTC.

This clonotype was recorded at least ten times. CDR3 nucleotides: TGTGCCAGCAGGGTACAGGGGGCTTTTGGCTACACCTTC. Its translation is CASRVQGAFGYTF. V usage is TRBV7-2 and J usage is TRBJ1-2, with 9 bases lining up with TRBD1. Germline CDR1 and CDR2: SGHTA and FQGNSA. The CDR3 sequence is 13 residues long. Losses at the gene ends were 6 bases for V and 7 bases for J; bases not matched to a gene: 6.

This clonotype was seen ten or more times. The rearrangement uses TRBV2 and TRBJ1-6, with TRBD1 as a possible D gene (6 bases). This CDR3 has 11 amino acids. Germline loops: CDR1 SNHLY, CDR2 FYNNEI. The V end lost 10 bases, the J end lost 9 bases, and 10 bases lay between the germline ends. The CDR3 DNA is TGTGCCACCGGACAGATTTCACCCCTCCACTTT. It specifies CATGQISPLHF.

This chain uses TRBV2 with TRBJ2-2; D remains ambiguous. Germline V CDR1 and CDR2: SNHLY, FYNNEI. Trimming left V 6 bases short and J 8 bases short, with 7 bases between. CDR3 size: 11 residues. The CDR3 is CASRMTGELFF. DNA for the CDR3: TGTGCCAGCAGGATGACAGGGGAGCTGTTTTTT.

The V gene is TRBV6-1, the J gene TRBJ1-6, with D unclear. The CDR3 totals 13 residues. Germline V lookup: CDR1 MNHNS, CDR2 SASEGT. V lost 6 bases and J 7 bases, leaving 10 bases between the germline ends. CDR3 protein: CASSPLENSPLHF. DNA of the CDR3: TGTGCCAGCAGCCCTCTCGAGAATTCACCCCTCCACTTT.

This rearrangement joins TRBV15 to TRBJ1-2; 7 nucleotides align to TRBD1. J lost 9 bases, V lost 4 bases, and 2 bases had no gene match. The CDR3 loop spans 11 amino acids. Germline V gene lookup returns CDR1 LNHNV and CDR2 YYDKDF (reference sequence). Here the CDR3 reads CATSNRGRYTF. CDR3 DNA sequence: TGTGCCACCAGCAACAGGGGTCGCTACACCTTC.

This clonotype occurred many times. The CDR3 reads CSARLSYEQYF. The CDR3 region has the DNA TGCAGTGCTAGGCTCTCCTACGAGCAGTACTTC. The genes are TRBV20-1 and TRBJ2-7; unclear D gene. CDR1 and CDR2 (germline): DFQATT, SNEGSKA (reference sequence). This CDR3 comprises 11 residues. Trimming took off 3 bases at V and 0 bases at J, with 3 bases between the two ends.

The rearrangement joins TRBV6-1 to TRBJ1-2, with D maybe TRBD1 (5 bases). This CDR3 contains 14 residues. In germline, CDR1 is MNHNS, CDR2 SASEGT. Trimming removed 7 bases at V and 5 bases at J, with 17 bases between. The DNA of the CDR3 is TGTGCCAGCATCCCTACCAGGGAGGCATATGGCTACACCTTC. Amino acids: CASIPTREAYGYTF.

This clonotype turned up a few times. This sequence joins TRBV20-1 and TRBJ2-2, with 7 bases aligning to TRBD1. Germline V gene lookup returns CDR1 DFQATT and CDR2 SNEGSKA (reference sequence). The length of the CDR3 is 15 residues. With 6 bases clipped from V and 3 bases from J, the junction kept 10 bases outside the gene matches. This CDR3 reads CSAIQTGRDTGELFF. CDR3 DNA sequence: TGCAGTGCCATCCAGACAGGGCGCGACACCGGGGAGCTGTTTTTT.

This clonotype was seen ten or more times. This rearrangement joins TRBV7-9 to TRBJ1-1, with a possible D match to TRBD1 (6 bases). From germline, CDR1 is SEHNR and CDR2 FQNEAQ (reference sequence). The CDR3 loop spans 15 amino acids. V was clipped by 1 base and J by 0 bases, with 9 bases between them. CDR3 loop: CASSLGQAMNTEAFF. CDR3 bases: TGTGCCAGCAGCTTAGGACAGGCCATGAACACTGAAGCTTTCTTT. Full variable domain (outside the CDR3, taken from reference TRBV7-9 and TRBJ1-1): DTGVSQNPRHKITKRGQNVTFRCDPISEHNRLYWYRQTLGQGPEFLTYFQNEAQLEKSRLLSDRFSAERPKGSFSTLEIQRTEQGDSAMYLCASSLGQAMNTEAFFGQGTRLTVV.